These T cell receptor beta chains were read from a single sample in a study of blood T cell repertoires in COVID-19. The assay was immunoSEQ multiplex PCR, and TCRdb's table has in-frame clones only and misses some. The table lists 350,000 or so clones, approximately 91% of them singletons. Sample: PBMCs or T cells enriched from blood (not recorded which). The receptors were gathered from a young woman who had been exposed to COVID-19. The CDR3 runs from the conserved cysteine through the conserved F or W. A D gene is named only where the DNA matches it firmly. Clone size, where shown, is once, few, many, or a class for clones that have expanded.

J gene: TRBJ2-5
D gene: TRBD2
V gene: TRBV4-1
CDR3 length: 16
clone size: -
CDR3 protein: CASSQDYLAEKETQYF
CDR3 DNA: TGCGCCAGCAGCCAAGACTATCTAGCGGAAAAAGAGACCCAGTACTTC

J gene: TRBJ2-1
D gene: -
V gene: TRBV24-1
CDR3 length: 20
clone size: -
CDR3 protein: CATSGSYGTSTLSSYNEQFF
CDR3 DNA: TGTGCCACCAGTGGATCTTACGGGACTTCCACCCTGAGCTCCTACAATGAGCAGTTCTTC

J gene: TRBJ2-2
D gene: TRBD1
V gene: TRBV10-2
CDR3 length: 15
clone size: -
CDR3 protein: CASSLQGAPTGELFF
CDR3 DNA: TGCGCCAGCAGCCTCCAGGGGGCGCCCACCGGGGAGCTGTTTTTT

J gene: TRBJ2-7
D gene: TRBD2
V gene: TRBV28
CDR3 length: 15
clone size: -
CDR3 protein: CASSFILAPRREQYF
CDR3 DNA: TGTGCCAGCAGTTTCATACTAGCGCCAAGGAGGGAGCAGTACTTC

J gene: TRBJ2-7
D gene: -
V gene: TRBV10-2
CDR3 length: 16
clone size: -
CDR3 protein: CASRRGGTGRPYEQYF
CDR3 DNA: TGCGCCAGCAGGAGGGGGGGGACGGGCAGACCCTACGAGCAGTACTTC

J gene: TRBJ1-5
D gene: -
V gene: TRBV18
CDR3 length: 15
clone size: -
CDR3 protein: CASSPNRAANQPQHF
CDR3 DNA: TGTGCCAGCTCACCAAACAGGGCGGCAAATCAGCCCCAGCATTTT

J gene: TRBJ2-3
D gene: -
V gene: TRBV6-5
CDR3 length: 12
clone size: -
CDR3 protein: CASSYTTPAQYF
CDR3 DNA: TGTGCCAGCAGTTACACCACGCCAGCGCAGTATTTT

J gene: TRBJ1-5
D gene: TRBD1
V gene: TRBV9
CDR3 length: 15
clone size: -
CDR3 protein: CASSVTGGAGQPQHF
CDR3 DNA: TGTGCCAGCAGCGTAACAGGGGGCGCAGGGCAGCCCCAGCATTTT

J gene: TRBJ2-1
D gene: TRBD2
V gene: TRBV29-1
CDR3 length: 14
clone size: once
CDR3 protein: CSVEGTSSYNEQFF
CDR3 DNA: TGCAGCGTTGAGGGGACTAGTTCCTACAATGAGCAGTTCTTC

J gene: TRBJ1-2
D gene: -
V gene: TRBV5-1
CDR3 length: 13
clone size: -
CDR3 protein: CASSKDWDYGYTF
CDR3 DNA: TGCGCCAGCAGCAAAGACTGGGACTATGGCTACACCTTC

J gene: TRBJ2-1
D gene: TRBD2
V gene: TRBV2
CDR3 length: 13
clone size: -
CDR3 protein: CAKRLAGGHEQFF
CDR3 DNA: TGTGCCAAGCGACTAGCGGGAGGACATGAGCAGTTCTTC

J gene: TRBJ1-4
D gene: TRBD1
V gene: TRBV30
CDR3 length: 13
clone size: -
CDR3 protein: CAWMGQGREKLFF
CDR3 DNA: TGTGCCTGGATGGGACAGGGAAGGGAAAAACTGTTTTTT

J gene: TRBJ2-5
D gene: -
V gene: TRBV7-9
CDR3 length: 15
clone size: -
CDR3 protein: CASSRRTADQETQYF
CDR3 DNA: TGTGCCAGCAGCAGAAGGACAGCCGACCAAGAGACCCAGTACTTC

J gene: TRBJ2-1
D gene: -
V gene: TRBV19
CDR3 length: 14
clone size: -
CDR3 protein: CASSTQRGNNEQFF
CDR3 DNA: TGTGCCAGTAGTACCCAAAGGGGTAACAATGAGCAGTTCTTC

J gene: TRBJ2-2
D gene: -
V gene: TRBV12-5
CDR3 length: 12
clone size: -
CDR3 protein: CASGFPTGELFF
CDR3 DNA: TGTGCTAGTGGTTTCCCTACCGGGGAGCTGTTTTTT

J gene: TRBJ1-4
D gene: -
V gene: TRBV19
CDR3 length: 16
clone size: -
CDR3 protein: CASSIRGIGTNEKLFF
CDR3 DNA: TGTGCCAGTAGTATAAGGGGGATTGGAACTAATGAAAAACTGTTTTTT

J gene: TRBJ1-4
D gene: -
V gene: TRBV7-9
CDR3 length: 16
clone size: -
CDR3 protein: CASSSLGGAPNEKLFF
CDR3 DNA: TGTGCCAGCAGCTCCCTCGGGGGAGCCCCTAATGAAAAACTGTTTTTT

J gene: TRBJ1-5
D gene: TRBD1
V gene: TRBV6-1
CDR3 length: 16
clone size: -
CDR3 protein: CASSDSRQGDNQPQHF
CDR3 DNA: TGTGCCAGCAGTGACAGTCGACAGGGCGACAATCAGCCCCAGCATTTT

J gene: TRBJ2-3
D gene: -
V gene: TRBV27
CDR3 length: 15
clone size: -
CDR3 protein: CASSLVNQAPSTQYF
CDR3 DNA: TGTGCCAGCAGTTTAGTAAACCAAGCGCCCAGTACGCAGTATTTT

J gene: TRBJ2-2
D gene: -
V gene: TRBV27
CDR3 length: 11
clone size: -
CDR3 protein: CASRVSGELFF
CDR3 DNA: TGTGCCAGCCGAGTGTCGGGGGAGCTGTTTTTT

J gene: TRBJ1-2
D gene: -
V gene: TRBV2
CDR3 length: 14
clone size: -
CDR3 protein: CASSDAGEAYGYTF
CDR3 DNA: TGTGCCAGCAGTGACGCGGGGGAGGCATATGGCTACACCTTC

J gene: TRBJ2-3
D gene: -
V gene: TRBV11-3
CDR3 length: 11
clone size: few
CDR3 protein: CASSLLDTQYF
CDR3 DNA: TGTGCCAGCAGTCTTTTGGATACGCAGTATTTT

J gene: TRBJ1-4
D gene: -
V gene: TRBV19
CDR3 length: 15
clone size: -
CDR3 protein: CARAARRGDNEKLFF
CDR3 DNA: TGTGCCAGGGCCGCCCGGAGGGGCGATAATGAAAAACTGTTTTTT

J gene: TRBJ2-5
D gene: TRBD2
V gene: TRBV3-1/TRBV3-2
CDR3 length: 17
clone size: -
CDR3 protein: CASSQVISGRAAKTQYF
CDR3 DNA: TGTGCCAGCAGCCAAGTGATAAGCGGGAGGGCCGCAAAGACCCAGTACTTC

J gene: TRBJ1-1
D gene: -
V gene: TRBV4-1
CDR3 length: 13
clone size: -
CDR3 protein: CASSQELNTEAFF
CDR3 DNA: TGCGCCAGCAGCCAAGAGCTAAACACTGAAGCTTTCTTT

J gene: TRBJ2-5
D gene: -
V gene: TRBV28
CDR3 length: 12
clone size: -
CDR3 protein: CASSGAQETQYF
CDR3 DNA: TGTGCCAGCAGTGGGGCCCAAGAGACCCAGTACTTC

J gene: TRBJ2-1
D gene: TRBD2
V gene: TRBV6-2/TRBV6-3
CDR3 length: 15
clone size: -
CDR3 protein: CASSWTSGMDNEQFF
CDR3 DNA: TGTGCCAGCAGTTGGACTAGCGGGATGGACAATGAGCAGTTCTTC

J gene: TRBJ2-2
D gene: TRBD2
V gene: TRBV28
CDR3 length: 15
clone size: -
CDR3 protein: CASTRHGGSGGELFF
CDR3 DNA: TGTGCCAGCACCAGACACGGGGGGTCGGGCGGGGAGCTGTTTTTT

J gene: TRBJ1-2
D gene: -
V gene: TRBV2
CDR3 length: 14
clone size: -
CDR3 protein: CASRDRQANYGYTF
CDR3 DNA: TGTGCCAGCAGAGACAGACAGGCCAACTATGGCTACACCTTC

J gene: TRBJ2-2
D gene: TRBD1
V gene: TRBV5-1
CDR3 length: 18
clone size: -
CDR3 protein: CASRGTGRTDKNTGELFF
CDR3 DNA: TGCGCCAGCAGAGGGACAGGCAGGACTGACAAGAACACCGGGGAGCTGTTTTTT

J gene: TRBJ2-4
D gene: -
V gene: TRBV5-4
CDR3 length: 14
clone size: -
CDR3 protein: CASSLEGTEGLQYF
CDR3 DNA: TGTGCCAGCAGCTTGGAAGGGACGGAGGGTCTTCAGTACTTC

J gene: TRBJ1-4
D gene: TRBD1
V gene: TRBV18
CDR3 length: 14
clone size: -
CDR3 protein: CASSTGTGSEKLFF
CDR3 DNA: TGTGCCAGCTCGACCGGGACAGGGAGTGAAAAACTGTTTTTT

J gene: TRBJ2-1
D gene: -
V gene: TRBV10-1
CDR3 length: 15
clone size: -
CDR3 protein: CASSDDRNADNEQFF
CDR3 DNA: TGCGCCAGCAGTGACGACAGGAACGCAGACAATGAGCAGTTCTTC

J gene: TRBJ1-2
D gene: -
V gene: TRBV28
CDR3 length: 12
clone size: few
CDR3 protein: CASTKGGYGYTF
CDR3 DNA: TGTGCCAGCACCAAAGGGGGTTACGGCTACACCTTC

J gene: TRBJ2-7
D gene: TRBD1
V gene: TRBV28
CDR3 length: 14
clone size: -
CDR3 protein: CASSPDRGPYEQYF
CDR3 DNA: TGTGCCAGCAGTCCGGACAGGGGGCCGTACGAGCAGTACTTC

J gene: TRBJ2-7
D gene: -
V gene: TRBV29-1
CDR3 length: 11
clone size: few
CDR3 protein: CSHITGYEQYF
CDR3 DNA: TGCAGCCATATCACAGGCTACGAGCAGTACTTC

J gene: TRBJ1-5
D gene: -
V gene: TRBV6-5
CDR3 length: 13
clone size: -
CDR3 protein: CASSYDRDQPQHF
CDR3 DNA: TGTGCCAGCAGTTACGATCGGGATCAGCCCCAGCATTTT

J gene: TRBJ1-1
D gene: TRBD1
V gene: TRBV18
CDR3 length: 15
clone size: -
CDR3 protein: CASSPPTGVGTEAFF
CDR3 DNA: TGTGCCAGCTCACCACCGACAGGGGTGGGCACTGAAGCTTTCTTT

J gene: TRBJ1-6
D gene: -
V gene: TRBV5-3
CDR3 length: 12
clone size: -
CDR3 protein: CAGETTNSPLHF
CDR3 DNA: TGTGCCGGGGAGACAACAAATTCACCCCTCCACTTT

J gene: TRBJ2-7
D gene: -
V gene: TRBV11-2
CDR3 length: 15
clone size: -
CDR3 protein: CASSLGQGPRGEQYF
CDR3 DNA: TGTGCCAGCAGCTTAGGTCAGGGCCCCCGAGGCGAGCAGTACTTC

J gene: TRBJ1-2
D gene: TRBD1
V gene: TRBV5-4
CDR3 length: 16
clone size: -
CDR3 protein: CASSVGQGRVRNGYTF
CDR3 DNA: TGTGCCAGCAGCGTCGGACAGGGGAGGGTGAGGAATGGCTACACCTTC

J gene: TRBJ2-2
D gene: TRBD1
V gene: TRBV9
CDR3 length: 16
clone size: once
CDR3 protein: CASSAGQGAISGELFF
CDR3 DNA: TGTGCCAGCAGCGCTGGACAGGGGGCAATTTCCGGGGAGCTGTTTTTT

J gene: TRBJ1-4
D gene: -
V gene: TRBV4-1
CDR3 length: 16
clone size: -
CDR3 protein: CASSQEPGATNEKLFF
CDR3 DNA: TGCGCCAGCAGCCAAGAACCAGGGGCAACTAATGAAAAACTGTTTTTT

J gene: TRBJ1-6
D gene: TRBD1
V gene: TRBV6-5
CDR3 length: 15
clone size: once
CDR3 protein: CASRSRTGANSPLHF
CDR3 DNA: TGTGCCAGCAGGAGTAGGACAGGGGCAAATTCACCCCTCCACTTT

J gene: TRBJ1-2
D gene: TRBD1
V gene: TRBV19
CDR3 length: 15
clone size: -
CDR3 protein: CASSIPGQGAGGYTF
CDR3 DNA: TGTGCCAGTAGTATCCCGGGACAGGGGGCAGGAGGCTACACCTTC

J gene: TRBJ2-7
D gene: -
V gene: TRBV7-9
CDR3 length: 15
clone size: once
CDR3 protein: CASNPLGGRDYEQYF
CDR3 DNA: TGTGCCAGCAACCCACTAGGGGGGAGGGACTACGAGCAGTACTTC

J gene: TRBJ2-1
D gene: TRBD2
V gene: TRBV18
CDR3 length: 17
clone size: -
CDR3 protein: CASSPGTSGSPSREQFF
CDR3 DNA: TGTGCCAGCTCACCAGGGACTAGCGGGAGCCCTAGCCGGGAGCAGTTCTTC

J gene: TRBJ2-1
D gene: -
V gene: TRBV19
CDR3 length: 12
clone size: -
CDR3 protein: CASSERHNEQFF
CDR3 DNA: TGTGCCAGTAGCGAGAGGCACAATGAGCAGTTCTTC

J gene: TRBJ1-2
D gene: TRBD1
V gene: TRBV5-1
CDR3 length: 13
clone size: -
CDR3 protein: CASSMGQNYGYTF
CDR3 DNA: TGCGCCAGCAGCATGGGACAGAACTATGGCTACACCTTC

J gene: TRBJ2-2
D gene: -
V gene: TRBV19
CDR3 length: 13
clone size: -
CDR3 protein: CASEGGLTGELFF
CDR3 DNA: TGTGCCTCGGAGGGGGGGCTAACCGGGGAGCTGTTTTTT

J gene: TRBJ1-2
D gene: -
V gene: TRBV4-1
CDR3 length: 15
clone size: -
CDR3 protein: CASSQEVGANYGYTF
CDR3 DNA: TGCGCCAGCAGCCAAGAAGTAGGAGCTAACTATGGCTACACCTTC

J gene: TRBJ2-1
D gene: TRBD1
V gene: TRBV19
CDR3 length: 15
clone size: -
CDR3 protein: CASTQQQGAIYEQFF
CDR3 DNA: TGTGCCAGTACCCAGCAGCAGGGGGCTATCTATGAGCAGTTCTTC